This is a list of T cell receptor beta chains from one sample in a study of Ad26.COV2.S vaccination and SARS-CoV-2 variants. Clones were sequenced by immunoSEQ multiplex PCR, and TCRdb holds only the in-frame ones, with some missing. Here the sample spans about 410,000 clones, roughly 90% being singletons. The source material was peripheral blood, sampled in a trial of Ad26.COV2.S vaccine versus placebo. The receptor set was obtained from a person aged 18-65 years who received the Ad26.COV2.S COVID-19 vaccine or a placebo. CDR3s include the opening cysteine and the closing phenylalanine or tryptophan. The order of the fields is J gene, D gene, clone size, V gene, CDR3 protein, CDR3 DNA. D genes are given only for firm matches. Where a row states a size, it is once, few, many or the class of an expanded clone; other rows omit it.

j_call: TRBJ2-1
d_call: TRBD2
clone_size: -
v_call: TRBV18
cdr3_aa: CATRREDYNEQFF
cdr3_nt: TGTGCAACCCGGCGGGAGGACTACAATGAGCAGTTCTTC

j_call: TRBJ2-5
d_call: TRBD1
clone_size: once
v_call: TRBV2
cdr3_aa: CASRADRGRQETQYF
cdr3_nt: TGTGCCAGCAGAGCGGACAGGGGGCGCCAAGAGACCCAGTACTTC

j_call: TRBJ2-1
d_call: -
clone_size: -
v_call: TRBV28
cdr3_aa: CASSLSTGNEQFF
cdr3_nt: TGTGCCAGCAGTTTATCTACGGGGAATGAGCAGTTCTTC

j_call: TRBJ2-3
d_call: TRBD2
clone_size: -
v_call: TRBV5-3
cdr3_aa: CARSLTSGSFRLTDTQYF
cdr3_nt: TGTGCCAGAAGTCTGACTAGCGGGAGTTTCCGGCTCACAGATACGCAGTATTTT

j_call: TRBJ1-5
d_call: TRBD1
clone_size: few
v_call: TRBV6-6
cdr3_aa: CASSQDRDDQPQHF
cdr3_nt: TGTGCCAGCAGCCAAGACAGGGATGATCAGCCCCAGCATTTT

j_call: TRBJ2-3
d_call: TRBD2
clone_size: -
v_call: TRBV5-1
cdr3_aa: CASSLAGGQADTQYF
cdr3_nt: TGCGCCAGCAGCTTGGCGGGAGGGCAAGCAGATACGCAGTATTTT

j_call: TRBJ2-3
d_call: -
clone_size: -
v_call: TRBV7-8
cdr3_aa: CASLREPSTDTQYF
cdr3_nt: TGTGCCAGCCTTCGGGAGCCCAGCACAGATACGCAGTATTTT

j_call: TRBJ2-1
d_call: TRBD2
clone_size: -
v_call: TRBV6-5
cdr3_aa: CARGAGGIFEQFF
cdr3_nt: TGTGCCAGGGGGGCGGGAGGGATTTTTGAGCAGTTCTTC

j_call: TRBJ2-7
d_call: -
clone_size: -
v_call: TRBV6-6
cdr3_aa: CASSYSAYEQYF
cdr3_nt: TGTGCCAGCAGTTACTCCGCCTACGAGCAGTACTTC

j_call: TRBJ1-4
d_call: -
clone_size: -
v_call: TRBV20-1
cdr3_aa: CSAPSSEKLFF
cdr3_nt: TGCAGTGCCCCCTCGAGTGAAAAACTGTTTTTT

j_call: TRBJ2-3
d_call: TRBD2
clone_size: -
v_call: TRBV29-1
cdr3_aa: CSVIQAGGPSDTQYF
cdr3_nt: TGCAGCGTTATCCAAGCGGGAGGGCCCTCAGATACGCAGTATTTT

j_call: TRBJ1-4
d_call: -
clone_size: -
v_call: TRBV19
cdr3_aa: CASSIGRVGEKLFF
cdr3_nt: TGTGCCAGTAGTATTGGCAGGGTTGGCGAAAAACTGTTTTTT

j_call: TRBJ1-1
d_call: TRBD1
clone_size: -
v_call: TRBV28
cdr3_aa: CASSRSTGGLTEAFF
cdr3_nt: TGTGCCAGCAGTCGGTCGACAGGGGGCCTTACTGAAGCTTTCTTT

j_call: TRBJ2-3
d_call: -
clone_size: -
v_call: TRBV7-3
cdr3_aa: CASSSFGSSTDTQYF
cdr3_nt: TGTGCCAGCAGCTCCTTCGGGAGCAGCACAGATACGCAGTATTTT

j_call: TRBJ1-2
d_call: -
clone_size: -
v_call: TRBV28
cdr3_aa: CASSLVGGGYGYTF
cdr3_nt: TGTGCCAGCAGTCTAGTAGGCGGGGGCTATGGCTACACCTTC

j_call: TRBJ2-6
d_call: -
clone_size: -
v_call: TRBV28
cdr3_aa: CASSTNRASGANVLTF
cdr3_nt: TGTGCCAGCAGTACCAACAGGGCTAGCGGGGCCAACGTCCTGACTTTC

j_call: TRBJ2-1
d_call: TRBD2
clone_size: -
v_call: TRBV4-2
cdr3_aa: CASSPNGASGIYNEQFF
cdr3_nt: TGTGCCAGCAGCCCAAACGGGGCTAGCGGGATTTACAATGAGCAGTTCTTC

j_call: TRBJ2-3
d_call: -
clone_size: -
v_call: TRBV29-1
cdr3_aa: CSAAAGTDTQYF
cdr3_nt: TGCAGCGCCGCAGCGGGCACAGATACGCAGTATTTT

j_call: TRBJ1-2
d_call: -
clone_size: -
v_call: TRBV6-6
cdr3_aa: CASSIGTKGYTF
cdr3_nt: TGTGCCAGCAGTATAGGGACAAAGGGCTACACCTTC

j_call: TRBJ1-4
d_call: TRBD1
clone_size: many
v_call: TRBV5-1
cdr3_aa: CASSPDGQGEDSEKLFF
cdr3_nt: TGCGCCAGCAGCCCGGATGGACAGGGGGAGGACAGTGAAAAACTGTTTTTT

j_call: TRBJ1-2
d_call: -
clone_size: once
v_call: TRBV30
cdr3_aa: CAWVVGYGYTF
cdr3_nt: TGTGCCTGGGTGGTGGGGTATGGCTACACCTTC

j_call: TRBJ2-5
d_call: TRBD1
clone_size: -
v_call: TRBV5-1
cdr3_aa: CASSLGDRGRETQYF
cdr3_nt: TGCGCCAGCAGCTTGGGAGACAGGGGGCGGGAGACCCAGTACTTC

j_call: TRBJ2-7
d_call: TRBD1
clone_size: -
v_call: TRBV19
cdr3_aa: CASSIGTGHYEQYF
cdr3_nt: TGTGCCAGTAGTATAGGGACAGGGCACTACGAGCAGTACTTC

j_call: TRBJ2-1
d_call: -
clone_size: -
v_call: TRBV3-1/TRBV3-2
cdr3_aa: CASSQDTGGYNEQFF
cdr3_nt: TGTGCCAGCAGCCAAGACACCGGCGGTTACAATGAGCAGTTCTTC

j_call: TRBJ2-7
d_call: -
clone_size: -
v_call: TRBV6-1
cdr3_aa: CASSEGRGGDEQYF
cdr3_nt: TGTGCCAGCAGTGAAGGGAGGGGGGGTGACGAGCAGTACTTC

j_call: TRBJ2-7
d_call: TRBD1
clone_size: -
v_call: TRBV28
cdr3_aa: CACSGTGLSYEQYF
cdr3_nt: TGTGCTTGTTCCGGGACAGGGCTTTCCTACGAGCAGTACTTC

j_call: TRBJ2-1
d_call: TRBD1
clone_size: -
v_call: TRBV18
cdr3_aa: CASSPADRAFYNEQFF
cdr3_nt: TGTGCCAGCTCACCCGCGGACAGGGCCTTCTACAATGAGCAGTTCTTC

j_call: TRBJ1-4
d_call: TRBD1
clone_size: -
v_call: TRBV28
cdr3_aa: CASSGGTVAANEKLFF
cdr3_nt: TGTGCCAGCAGTGGGGGGACAGTTGCGGCTAATGAAAAACTGTTTTTT

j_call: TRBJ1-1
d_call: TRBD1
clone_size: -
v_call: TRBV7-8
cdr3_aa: CASSLADRDAEAFF
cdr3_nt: TGTGCCAGCAGCTTAGCGGACAGGGATGCTGAAGCTTTCTTT

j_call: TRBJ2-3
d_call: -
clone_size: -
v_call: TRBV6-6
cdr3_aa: CASSPFHPTADTQYF
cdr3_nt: TGTGCCAGCAGTCCTTTCCACCCGACCGCAGATACGCAGTATTTT

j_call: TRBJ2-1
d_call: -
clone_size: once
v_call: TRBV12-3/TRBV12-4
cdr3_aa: CASTEQIGNEQFF
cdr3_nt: TGTGCCAGCACCGAGCAGATCGGTAATGAGCAGTTCTTC

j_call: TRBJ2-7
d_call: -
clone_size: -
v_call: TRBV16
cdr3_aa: CASRPTGPYEQYF
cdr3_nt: TGTGCCAGCAGACCGACAGGTCCCTACGAGCAGTACTTC

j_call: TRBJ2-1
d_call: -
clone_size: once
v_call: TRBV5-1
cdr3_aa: CASSLPGPGEFF
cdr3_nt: TGCGCCAGCAGTCTACCGGGGCCCGGGGAGTTCTTC

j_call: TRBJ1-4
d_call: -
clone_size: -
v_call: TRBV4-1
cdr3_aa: CASAAGVGEKLFF
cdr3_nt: TGCGCCAGCGCTGCCGGAGTGGGGGAAAAACTGTTTTTT

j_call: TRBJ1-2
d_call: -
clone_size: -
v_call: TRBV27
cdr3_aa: CASSHGAVYGYTF
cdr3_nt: TGTGCCAGCAGTCATGGGGCCGTCTATGGCTACACCTTC

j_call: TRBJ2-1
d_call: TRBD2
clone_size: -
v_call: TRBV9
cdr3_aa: CASSPRLAGPYNEQFF
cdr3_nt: TGTGCCAGCAGCCCTCGACTAGCGGGCCCGTACAATGAGCAGTTCTTC

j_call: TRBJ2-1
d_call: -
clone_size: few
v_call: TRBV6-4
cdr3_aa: CASSDSDNNEQFF
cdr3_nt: TGTGCCAGCAGTGACTCGGACAACAATGAGCAGTTCTTC

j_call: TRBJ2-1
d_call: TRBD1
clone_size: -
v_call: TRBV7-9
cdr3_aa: CASSLAPGTGPNEQFF
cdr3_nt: TGTGCCAGCAGCTTAGCGCCCGGGACAGGGCCCAATGAGCAGTTCTTC

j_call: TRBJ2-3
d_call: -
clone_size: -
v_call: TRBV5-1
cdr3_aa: CASSLVGASTDTQYF
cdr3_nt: TGCGCCAGCAGCTTGGTCGGGGCAAGCACAGATACGCAGTATTTT

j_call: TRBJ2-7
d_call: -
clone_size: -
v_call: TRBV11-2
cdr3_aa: CASSLRGDPYEQYF
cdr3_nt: TGTGCCAGCAGCTTACGAGGGGACCCCTACGAGCAGTACTTC

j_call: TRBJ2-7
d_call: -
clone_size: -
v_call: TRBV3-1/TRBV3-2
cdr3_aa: CASSQGLAGHREQYF
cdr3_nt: TGTGCCAGCAGCCAGGGGTTAGCCGGACACCGCGAGCAGTACTTC

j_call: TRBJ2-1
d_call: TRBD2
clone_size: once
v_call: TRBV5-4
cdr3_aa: CASSLREGKGNEQFF
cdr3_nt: TGTGCCAGCAGCTTGAGGGAGGGTAAAGGCAATGAGCAGTTCTTC

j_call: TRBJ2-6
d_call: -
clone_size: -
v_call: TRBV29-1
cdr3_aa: CSVVTNTGANVLTF
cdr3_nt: TGCAGCGTGGTAACGAATACCGGGGCCAACGTCCTGACTTTC

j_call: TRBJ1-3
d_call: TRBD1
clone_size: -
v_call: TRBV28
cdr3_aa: CASSITTRQGDSGNTIYF
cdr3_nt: TGTGCCAGCAGCATAACCACCCGACAGGGTGATTCTGGAAACACCATATATTTT

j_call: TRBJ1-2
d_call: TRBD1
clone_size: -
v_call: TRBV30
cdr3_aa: CAYSRDRGDVTF
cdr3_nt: TGTGCCTATTCCCGGGACAGGGGGGACGTCACCTTC

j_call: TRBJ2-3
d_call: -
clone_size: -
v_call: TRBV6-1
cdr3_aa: CASSEQGTDTQYF
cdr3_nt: TGTGCCAGCAGTGAACAGGGGACAGATACGCAGTATTTT

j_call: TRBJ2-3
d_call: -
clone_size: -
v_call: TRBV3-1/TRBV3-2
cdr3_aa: CASSPSDLYAQYF
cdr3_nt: TGTGCCAGCAGCCCAAGTGACCTTTACGCGCAGTATTTT

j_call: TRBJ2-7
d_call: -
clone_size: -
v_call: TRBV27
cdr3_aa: CASSLSGDVWKEQYF
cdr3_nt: TGTGCCAGCAGTTTATCGGGGGACGTCTGGAAGGAGCAGTACTTC